What follows describes a single T cell receptor (beta chain). The target of this receptor is not known. No clone much larger than this one lies a single base away; base qualities are absent. This specimen belongs to a study of patients and donors after allogeneic stem cell transplantation (dated by TCRdb to about 2020). The library relied on RT-PCR. Reads for this sample came from a NextSeq 550. TCRdb trimmed public reads at Q25 via fastp, called clones via MiXCR and kept in-frame beta chains. Identical CDR3 protein sequences are pooled into one entry, listed with their most common genes and DNA. For this sample there are approximately 200,000 distinct CDR3 sequences; roughly two fifths appear just once. Around 35% of the sample rests with the top ten. The germline ends are 15 bases apart after V is trimmed by 5 bases and J by 13 bases. The CDR3 spans 11 residues, from the cysteine through the phenylalanine. Only the CDR3 region is kept as DNA, spanning 33 bases read in frame from base 1. From the germline V gene, CDR1 is SNHLY and CDR2 is FYNNEI.

Sequences were obtained from blood, either unsorted or a sorted T cell fraction (not recorded which). The chain is encoded by TRBV2 joined to TRBJ2-7; the best D guess is TRBD1, with 6 bases matching. The TCR sequence derives from a human donor who was either an allogeneic HSCT recipient or a stem cell or donor lymphocyte infusion donor (not recorded which). It is not recorded whose cells these are; they may come from a transplant donor. At the DNA level, the sequence is TGTGCCAGCAGTTTCAACTCGGACAGATACTTC. Its translation reads: CASSFNSDRYF.